The 27 T cell receptor beta chains in this list originate from one sample, sequenced in a study of CD8 T cells in ankylosing spondylitis. TCRdb reanalysed the 5' RACE reads using MiXCR and keeps one entry per CDR3 protein. The sample shows about 210,000 distinct CDR3 sequences, about 6.7% of them seen only once. No antigen has been assigned to these receptors. Notes on the study in general: The study identified a TCR beta motif of several highly homologous variants that appeared characteristic of ankylosing spondylitis blood.

The sample taken for sequencing was blood, either unsorted or a sorted T cell fraction (not recorded which). These receptors were collected from a male donor with ankylosing spondylitis.

This clonotype was detected many times. The gene calls are TRBV10-3 and TRBJ2-1; 10 positions match TRBD2. CDR3 length: 14 amino acids. Looked up from germline, CDR1 is ENHRY and CDR2 is SYGVKD. J lost 2 bases, V lost 10 bases, and 5 bases had no gene match. This CDR3 reads CATSSGRAYNEQFF. CDR3 coding DNA: TGTGCCACGTCCAGCGGGAGGGCCTACAATGAGCAGTTCTTC.

The J gene is TRBJ2-1, the V gene TRBV3-1; the D gene is possibly TRBD2 (6 bases). Between the trimmed V and J ends, which lost 4 bases and 5 bases, there was a span of 12 bases. Germline CDR1 and CDR2: LGHDT and YNNKEL (reference sequence). The CDR3 consists of 14 residues. CDR3 nucleotide sequence: TGTGCCAGCAGCCCCCGGGACTCTAACAATGAGCAGTTCTTC. Translation: CASSPRDSNNEQFF.

This clonotype has at least ten counts. The chain combines TRBV12-3 or TRBV12-4 with TRBJ1-2; D unclear. The V end lost 6 bases, the J end lost 0 bases, and 17 bases lay between the germline ends. This CDR3 spans 16 amino acids. CDR3 coding DNA: TGTGCCAGCAGCCCGGGCCCTAGGGAGTCTAACTATGGCTACACCTTC. It specifies CASSPGPRESNYGYTF.

The chain combines TRBV11-2 with TRBJ2-7; D is unclear. V lost 2 bases and J lost 1, with 9 bases in between. Germline V lookup: CDR1 SGHAT, CDR2 FQNNGV. CDR3 size: 14 residues. The CDR3 DNA reads as TGTGCCAGCAGCTTATTCCCCTTATCCTACGAGCAGTACTTC. It yields the protein CASSLFPLSYEQYF.

The chain joins TRBV6-1 to TRBJ2-7; possible D gene TRBD1, 6 bases. This CDR3 comprises 14 residues. V dropped 2 bases and J dropped 3 bases, with 11 bases sitting between them. The germline gives CDR1 MNHNS, CDR2 SASEGT. CDR3: CASSEPGVGYEQYF. In nucleotides, the CDR3 is TGTGCCAGCAGTGAACCAGGGGTAGGCTACGAGCAGTACTTC.

This clonotype appeared many times. The V call is TRBV12-3 or TRBV12-4, the J call TRBJ2-3; D not resolved. The CDR3 has 16 amino acids. V lost 3 bases, J lost 0 bases, and 13 bases lay in between. CDR3 coding DNA: TGTGCCAGCAGTTTGTGGGGTGGTTATAGCACAGATACGCAGTATTTT. Translated, it gives CASSLWGGYSTDTQYF.

This clonotype was seen ten or more times. The CDR3 DNA reads TGTGCCAGCAGTTTATGGCGGGAGAGGTCAGATACGCAGTATTTT. Protein product: CASSLWRERSDTQYF. The gene calls are TRBV28 and TRBJ2-3, with 7 bases matching TRBD2. The CDR3 has 15 residues. Unmatched junction bases numbered 4, after V lost 0 bases and J lost 4 bases. The germline V gene encodes CDR1 MDHEN and CDR2 SYDVKM.

The rearrangement joins TRBV2 to TRBJ2-2; D is perhaps TRBD2 (5 bases). Germline CDR1 is SNHLY and CDR2 is FYNNEI. Trimming stripped 4 bases from V and 6 bases from J, with 21 bases between. The CDR3 covers 17 residues. The CDR3 spells CASSGLRANQRAGELFF. As DNA, the CDR3 is TGTGCCAGCAGTGGTCTTAGGGCCAACCAGAGGGCCGGGGAGCTGTTTTTT.

As concerns this clonotype: The junction and the germline gene differ at one end; a read error may be behind it. CDR3 protein: CACSLDGTRMSYDQYF. CDR3 nucleotide sequence: TGTGCCTGCAGCTTAGATGGGACTAGAATGTCCTACGATCAGTACTTC. V usage is TRBV7-9 and J usage is TRBJ2-7; 8 positions match TRBD2. This CDR3 is 16 amino acids long. The V gene's germline CDR1 is SEHNR and CDR2 FQNEAQ (reference sequence).

J is TRBJ1-1 and V is TRBV20-1; D is unresolved. V shed 0 bases and J shed 7 bases, with 15 bases lying between them. The CDR3 runs 14 residues. Germline CDR1 is DFQATT and CDR2 is SNEGSKA (reference sequence). The CDR3 DNA is TGCAGTGCTAGAGATCAAGGGTGGTCCCGTGAAGCTTTCTTT. It yields the protein CSARDQGWSREAFF.

This clonotype came up a few times. The rearrangement links TRBV2 to TRBJ2-7, with D unresolved. CDR3 length: 13 amino acids. Germline V lookup: CDR1 SNHLY, CDR2 FYNNEI. Trimming stripped 2 bases from V and 4 bases from J, with 9 bases between. The CDR3 is CASSELVGYEQYF. In nucleotides, the CDR3 is TGTGCCAGCAGTGAACTCGTGGGGTACGAGCAGTACTTC.

The table lists this clonotype with many counts. The J gene is TRBJ2-7, the V gene TRBV27, with 11 bases that match TRBD1. The CDR3 extends over 16 amino acids. Germline V gene sequence: CDR1 MNHEY, CDR2 SMNVEV (reference sequence). V lost 2 bases, J lost 4 bases, and 7 bases stayed unmatched. CDR3 in DNA: TGTGCCAGCAGTTTAATCGGGACAGGGGGTTGGTACGAGCAGTACTTC. Encoded protein: CASSLIGTGGWYEQYF.

In its sample, this clonotype was seen many times. The chain joins TRBV6-5 to TRBJ1-1; 7 nucleotides agree with TRBD1. The ends lost 0 bases at V and 1 base at J; junction bases unmatched: 8. The CDR3 loop spans 17 amino acids. CDR1 is MNHEY, CDR2 SVGAGI, per germline. CDR3 sequence reads: CASSYSSQGPANTEAFF. The CDR3 bases are TGTGCCAGCAGTTACTCCTCACAGGGGCCAGCGAACACTGAAGCTTTCTTT.

This clonotype was seen at least ten times. The chain recombines TRBV27 with TRBJ2-7; D assignment may be TRBD1 or TRBD2 (5 bases each). The CDR3 length is 13 residues. Between the trimmed V and J ends, which lost 0 bases and 5 bases, there was a span of 8 bases. CDR1 MNHEY and CDR2 SMNVEV come from the germline V gene (reference sequence). The CDR3 DNA sequence: TGTGCCAGCAGTTTATCGGGGGACCACGAGCAGTACTTC. It specifies CASSLSGDHEQYF.

This clonotype was detected many times. The rearrangement links TRBV11-2 to TRBJ2-3; D assignment may be TRBD1 or TRBD2 (6 bases each). Germline CDR1 SGHAT, CDR2 FQNNGV. The CDR3 loop spans 15 amino acids. Trimming removed 3 bases from V and 4 bases from J, with 14 bases in between. The CDR3 nucleotides read TGTGCCAGCAGCTTGGAGGCGGGACACGCAGATACGCAGTATTTT. This codes for CASSLEAGHADTQYF.

This clonotype was recorded many times. V usage is TRBV6-2 or TRBV6-3 and J usage is TRBJ1-1, with no clear D. This CDR3 comprises 11 residues. Germline lookup yields CDR1 MNHEY and CDR2 SVGEGT. Trimming pared 2 bases from V and 8 bases from J, leaving 6 bases between. The CDR3 DNA reads as TGTGCCAGCAGTTACGCAGCAGAAGCTTTCTTT. Residues: CASSYAAEAFF.

The chain has TRBV20-1 and TRBJ2-4; D tentatively fits TRBD1 or TRBD2 (5 bases each). Germline values: CDR1 DFQATT, CDR2 SNEGSKA (reference sequence). Trimming removed 4 bases from V and 0 bases from J, with 10 bases in between. The CDR3 has 14 amino acids. CDR3 DNA: TGCAGTGCTACTCGGGGCCCAGCCAAAAACATTCAGTACTTC. Its protein product is CSATRGPAKNIQYF.

The sample holds many counts of this clonotype. The rearrangement links TRBV4-3 to TRBJ2-5, with TRBD2 matching over 11 bases. Trimming removed 0 bases from V and 4 bases from J; junction bases left unmatched: 4. Per the germline V gene, CDR1 is LGHNA and CDR2 is YSLEER. The length of the CDR3 is 16 residues. The CDR3 region is CASSQDPSGRLETQYF. CDR3 DNA sequence: TGCGCCAGCAGCCAAGACCCTAGCGGGAGGTTAGAGACCCAGTACTTC.

Concerning this clonotype itself: A clone one base away is much larger, so this may be a read error. CDR3 loop: CASSYEPYSSYNEQSF. As DNA, the CDR3 is TGTGCCAGCAGTTATGAGCCGTATAGCTCCTACAATGAGCAGTCCTTC. The chain combines TRBV6-5 with TRBJ2-1; unclear D gene. The CDR3 is 16 amino acids. Germline lookup yields CDR1 MNHEY and CDR2 SVGAGI.

This clonotype came up a few times. The chain recombines TRBV20-1 with TRBJ2-2; 10 bases line up with TRBD2. Germline CDR1 and CDR2: DFQATT and SNEGSKA (reference sequence). The ends lost 0 bases at V and 4 bases at J; junction bases unmatched: 11. This CDR3 is built from 18 residues. The CDR3 region is CSARDRGSGRSPTGELFF. In DNA, the CDR3 is TGCAGTGCTAGAGATCGTGGTAGCGGGAGGTCACCCACCGGGGAGCTGTTTTTT.

This clonotype was counted many times. The genes are TRBV7-2 and TRBJ2-1; D perhaps matches TRBD2 (5 bases). In germline, CDR1 is SGHTA, CDR2 FQGNSA. V lost 5 bases and J lost 2, with 13 bases in between. The length of the CDR3 is 15 residues. DNA for the CDR3: TGTGCCAGCAGCGGTCGGGAAGCCACCTACAATGAGCAGTTCTTC. Protein: CASSGREATYNEQFF.

Many counts were recorded for this clonotype. V gene TRBV27 combines with J gene TRBJ2-7; maybe TRBD1 (5 bases). From germline, CDR1 is MNHEY and CDR2 SMNVEV (reference sequence). The V end lost 3 bases, the J end lost 3 bases, and 12 bases lay between the germline ends. The CDR3 consists of 14 residues. The CDR3: CASSFGITGYEQYF. The DNA for the CDR3 is TGTGCCAGCAGTTTTGGAATTACAGGCTACGAGCAGTACTTC.

There are many counts of this clonotype. The rearrangement uses TRBV4-1 and TRBJ1-1, with a weak D call TRBD1 (5 bases). CDR1 is MGHRA and CDR2 is YSYEKL in the germline V gene. Trimming took off 5 bases at V and 4 bases at J, with 17 bases between the two ends. The CDR3 contains 15 residues. CDR3 region: CASSITGGRVTEAFF. CDR3 in DNA: TGCGCCAGCAGCATTACAGGCGGGCGGGTCACTGAAGCTTTCTTT.

This clonotype was detected many times. The V call is TRBV10-2, the J call TRBJ2-2; perhaps D is TRBD1 or TRBD2 (6 bases each). CDR3 size: 14 residues. Germline lookup yields CDR1 WSHSY and CDR2 SAAADI. V shed 6 bases and J shed 2 bases, with 10 bases lying between them. The CDR3, as DNA: TGCGCCAGCAGGACAGGACTAAACACCGGGGAGCTGTTTTTT. Translating it yields CASRTGLNTGELFF.

This clonotype was counted at least ten times. The chain recombines TRBV24-1 with TRBJ2-1, with 9 positions matching TRBD1. There are 17 residues in the CDR3. Germline CDR1 is KGHDR and CDR2 is SFDVKD. The V gene end was trimmed by 10 bases and the J gene end by 8 bases; junction bases not matched to a gene: 20. CDR3 amino acids: CATQHRTGTGFVYEQFF. As DNA, the CDR3 is TGTGCCACTCAACACAGGACCGGGACAGGGTTTGTCTATGAGCAGTTCTTC.

The V gene is TRBV7-9, the J gene TRBJ2-7; TRBD1 matches at 9 bases. The CDR3 length is 12 residues. The ends lost 4 bases at V and 8 bases at J; junction bases unmatched: 3. Germline assignment: CDR1 SEHNR and CDR2 FQNEAQ (reference sequence). The CDR3 DNA reads as TGTGCCAGCAGCTCGGACAGGGGCAAGCAGTACTTC. As protein: CASSSDRGKQYF.

The chain couples TRBV6-5 to TRBJ2-2, with no clear D. V was clipped by 2 bases and J by 4 bases, with 11 bases between them. CDR3 length: 15 amino acids. Germline V gene sequence: CDR1 MNHEY, CDR2 SVGAGI. CDR3 nucleotide sequence: TGTGCCAGCAGTTACCTCGAGGCGACCACCGGGGAGCTGTTTTTT. It encodes CASSYLEATTGELFF.